Sequencing of this T cell receptor (beta chain) was carried out in a study of blood T cell repertoires in COVID-19. Study information: The samples span acute and convalescent COVID-19 from the United States, Italy and Spain.

Clones were read by immunoSEQ multiplex PCR, and TCRdb kept only the in-frame ones, dropping some. The data contain approximately 160,000 clones, around four fifths of them singletons. Participants were placed into cohorts based on the clinical history they reported. The specimen sequenced was PBMCs or T cells enriched from blood (not recorded which). This sequence originates from a woman aged 45-65 years in a cohort exposed to, infected with or recovered from COVID-19 (not recorded which).

The chain's CDR3 is CASQGQGVNGYTF. CDR3 DNA sequence: TGTGCCAGCCAGGGACAGGGGGTAAATGGCTACACCTTC. V usage is TRBV28 and J usage is TRBJ1-2; TRBD1 matches 11 bases. In germline, CDR1 is MDHEN, CDR2 SYDVKM. CDR3 size: 13 residues. The V and J ends lost 8 bases and 6 bases, in that order; junction bases with no gene match: 5.